This TCR beta chain was found in a study of kidney transplant recipient with SARS-CoV-2 infection. In this sample, this clonotype turned up many times. Trimming stripped 4 bases from V and 5 bases from J, with 12 bases between. The CDR3 is made up of 13 amino acids. Germline-derived CDR1 and CDR2 are SGDLS and YYNGEE. Using its own MiXCR run on the reads, TCRdb lists one record per CDR3 protein. The data hold 200,000 to 300,000 distinct CDR3 sequences, with around 26% observed a single time. This chain links TRBV9 with TRBJ1-2; D unclear. This receptor was identified in a male patient aged 30 to 39 who had COVID-19 and was a kidney transplant recipient. A subset of T cells may come from the graft donor. The sequenced sample was a blood sample, obtained at baseline and on day 111 from a kidney transplant recipient. This CDR3 reads CASSNTHKYGYTF. Written as DNA, the CDR3 is TGTGCCAGCAGCAACACTCACAAATATGGCTACACCTTC.